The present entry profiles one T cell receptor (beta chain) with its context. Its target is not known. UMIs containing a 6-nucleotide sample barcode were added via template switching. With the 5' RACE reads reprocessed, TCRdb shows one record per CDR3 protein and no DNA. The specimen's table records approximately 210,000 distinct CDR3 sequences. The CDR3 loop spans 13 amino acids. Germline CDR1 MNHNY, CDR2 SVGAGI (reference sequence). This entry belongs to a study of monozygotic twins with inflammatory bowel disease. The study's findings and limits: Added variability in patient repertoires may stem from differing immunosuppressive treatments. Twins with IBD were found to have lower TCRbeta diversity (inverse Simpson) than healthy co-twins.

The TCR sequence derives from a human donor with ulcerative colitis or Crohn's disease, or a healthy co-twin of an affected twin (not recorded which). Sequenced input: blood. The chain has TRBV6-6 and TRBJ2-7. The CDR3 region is CASSGVGSYEQYF.